These 20 T cell receptor beta chains originate from one sample sequenced in a study of blood T cell repertoires in COVID-19. Profiled with immunoSEQ multiplex PCR; TCRdb holds only in-frame clones, not every one. The profile shows roughly 240,000 clones, just under 90% of them singletons. The sample consisted of PBMCs or T cells enriched from blood (not recorded which). The source of these receptors is a man aged 45-65 years who had been exposed to COVID-19.

The rearrangement joins TRBV7-9 to TRBJ1-6; tentative D call: TRBD1 (6 bases). The CDR3 extends over 13 amino acids. Germline CDR1 is SEHNR and CDR2 is FQNEAQ (reference sequence). The V gene lost 6 bases and the J gene lost 8 bases, with 11 bases spanning the gap. The CDR3 nucleotides are TGTGCCAGCAGTACAGGGTACTATTCACCCCTCCACTTT. Translating gives CASSTGYYSPLHF. The entire variable domain, with the rest obtained from reference TRBV7-9 and TRBJ1-6, is as follows: DTGVSQNPRHKITKRGQNVTFRCDPISEHNRLYWYRQTLGQGPEFLTYFQNEAQLEKSRLLSDRFSAERPKGSFSTLEIQRTEQGDSAMYLCASSTGYYSPLHFGNGTRLTVT.

The chain recombines TRBV7-2 with TRBJ2-3; the D is unclear. The CDR3 extends over 14 amino acids. The ends were cut back, 1 base at V and 0 bases at J, with 5 bases in the middle. The germline gives CDR1 SGHTA, CDR2 FQGNSA. CDR3 sequence reads: CASSLDGSTDTQYF. The DNA for the CDR3 is TGTGCCAGCAGCTTAGACGGGAGCACAGATACGCAGTATTTT.

The V and J genes are TRBV7-9 and TRBJ1-2; TRBD1 matches at 10 bases. The junction had 9 bases not matched to a gene; V was cut back by 5 bases and J by 0 bases. CDR1 SEHNR and CDR2 FQNEAQ come from the germline V gene (reference sequence). The CDR3 spans 17 residues. The chain's CDR3 is CASSDRDRGLSNYGYTF. The CDR3 bases are TGTGCCAGCAGCGACCGGGACAGGGGCCTTTCTAACTATGGCTACACCTTC. Full variable domain (outside the CDR3, taken from reference TRBV7-9 and TRBJ1-2): DTGVSQNPRHKITKRGQNVTFRCDPISEHNRLYWYRQTLGQGPEFLTYFQNEAQLEKSRLLSDRFSAERPKGSFSTLEIQRTEQGDSAMYLCASSDRDRGLSNYGYTFGSGTRLTVV.

The chain uses TRBV5-1 and TRBJ2-1; possible D gene TRBD2, 6 bases. The CDR3 spans 15 residues. In germline, CDR1 is SGHRS, CDR2 YFSETQ. Trimming stripped 7 bases from V and 1 base from J, with 15 bases between. In nucleotides, the CDR3 is TGCGCCAGCCGGGCGGGCGGGGCTTCCTACAATGAGCAGTTCTTC. This translates into CASRAGGASYNEQFF.

This chain links TRBV9 with TRBJ2-3; 7 nucleotides agree with TRBD1. The CDR3 runs to 14 residues. Germline CDR1 and CDR2: SGDLS and YYNGEE. The ends lost 4 bases at V and 0 bases at J; junction bases unmatched: 2. The CDR3 DNA reads TGTGCCAGCAGCCGGGACAGCAGCACAGATACGCAGTATTTT. Residues: CASSRDSSTDTQYF.

The CDR3 sequence: CASSLREGLNYGYTF. The CDR3 nucleotides read TGTGCCAGCAGCTTAAGGGAGGGGCTGAACTATGGCTACACCTTC. The rearrangement joins TRBV11-1 to TRBJ1-2; TRBD1 is a possible D gene (5 bases). Germline V gene data show CDR1 as SGHAT and CDR2 as FQDESV (reference sequence). This CDR3 region has 15 residues. V lost 2 bases and J lost 2, with 12 bases in between.

The V and J genes are TRBV18 and TRBJ2-5; 9 nucleotides match TRBD1. This CDR3 has 15 residues. Germline lookup yields CDR1 KGHSH and CDR2 LQKENI. J was trimmed by 3 bases and V by 2 bases; bases with no gene match: 4. Here the CDR3 DNA reads TGTGCCAGCTCACCAGGGACAGGGTACGAAGAGACCCAGTACTTC. It is translated as CASSPGTGYEETQYF.

The V gene is TRBV2, the J gene TRBJ1-5, with unresolved D. CDR1 and CDR2 (germline): SNHLY, FYNNEI. This CDR3 comprises 13 residues. Trimming removed 4 bases from V and 2 bases from J, with 6 bases in between. CDR3 region: CASSVEGNQPQHF. The CDR3 DNA is TGTGCCAGCAGTGTGGAGGGCAATCAGCCCCAGCATTTT.

The J gene is TRBJ1-2, the V gene TRBV28; 12 bases are a match to TRBD1. The CDR3 has 16 amino acids. J gave up 6 bases and V 5 bases, and 10 bases lay outside the gene matches. Per the germline V gene, CDR1 is MDHEN and CDR2 is SYDVKM. The CDR3 protein is CASSARGQGALHGYTF. CDR3 nucleotide sequence: TGTGCCAGCAGTGCCAGGGGACAGGGGGCGCTTCATGGCTACACCTTC.

The chain couples TRBV30 to TRBJ2-1; a weak D match, TRBD2 (6 bases). The length of the CDR3 is 16 residues. Deletions cut 3 bases from V and 7 bases from J, with 22 bases between. Germline CDR1 reads GTSNPN; CDR2 reads SVGIG (reference sequence). The CDR3 nucleotides are TGTGCCTGGAGCACCCGGGTGGAGGGTCTCAGGAATGAGCAGTTCTTC. Amino acids: CAWSTRVEGLRNEQFF.

V and J are TRBV28 and TRBJ2-4; D perhaps matches TRBD1 (6 bases). The CDR3 contains 16 residues. The germline V gene has CDR1 MDHEN and CDR2 SYDVKM. V was pared by 5 bases and J by 3 bases, with 17 bases between. This CDR3 reads CASSVSGAYYKNIQYF. The CDR3 DNA reads as TGTGCCAGCAGTGTATCAGGGGCCTACTACAAAAACATTCAGTACTTC.

The V call is TRBV3-1 (or the pseudogene TRBV3-2), the J call TRBJ2-5, with 13 bases matching TRBD2. V lost 1 base to trimming and J lost 1 base; unmatched junction nucleotides: 3. The CDR3 covers 17 residues. CDR1 is LGHDT, CDR2 YNNKEL, per germline (reference sequence). The CDR3: CASSQGTSGGSQETQYF. The CDR3 DNA follows: TGTGCCAGCAGCCAAGGGACTAGCGGGGGAAGCCAAGAGACCCAGTACTTC.

The chain carries TRBV7-3 and TRBJ2-1, with TRBD2 matching over 9 bases. J was trimmed by 5 bases and V by 5 bases; bases with no gene match: 16. Germline CDR1 and CDR2: SGHTA and FQGTGA. The CDR3 is made up of 18 amino acids. CDR3 nucleotide sequence: TGTGCCAGCAGCAGAAATGGAGCCGCGGGGGGGCCGGACAATGAGCAGTTCTTC. It translates to CASSRNGAAGGPDNEQFF.

The chain is built from TRBV21-1 and TRBJ1-6. TRBV21-1 is labeled a pseudogene. This CDR3 has 14 residues. The CDR3 nucleotides read TGTGCCAGCATAACGAGCTCCTATAATTCACCCCTCCACTTT. It codes for CASITSSYNSPLHF.

This chain connects TRBV15 to TRBJ1-2, with no clear D. With 3 bases removed from V and 1 base from J, the gap between germline ends came to 18 bases. CDR1 LNHNV and CDR2 YYDKDF come from the germline V gene (reference sequence). This CDR3 is 17 amino acids long. This chain's CDR3 is CATSRGGLASGNYGYTF. The CDR3, as DNA: TGTGCCACCAGCAGGGGAGGGTTGGCGTCGGGTAACTATGGCTACACCTTC.

The chain recombines TRBV27 with TRBJ2-1; 16 bases agree with TRBD2. The length of the CDR3 is 15 residues. Germline CDR1 and CDR2: MNHEY and SMNVEV (reference sequence). V dropped 6 bases and J dropped 14; count of bases not matched to a gene: 10. CDR3 sequence: CASRPLGTSGRGEFF. Here the CDR3 DNA reads TGTGCCAGCAGGCCTTTGGGGACTAGCGGGAGGGGGGAGTTCTTC.

The V call is TRBV3-1 (or the pseudogene TRBV3-2), the J call TRBJ2-7, with D tentatively TRBD2 (6 bases). Germline CDR1 LGHDT, CDR2 YNNKEL (reference sequence). The CDR3 loop spans 17 amino acids. The V end was cut by 1 base, the J end by 7 bases, with 23 bases between. As DNA, the CDR3 is TGTGCCAGCAGCCAAGGAGGCTTTGGACACGAGGGAGGAGAGCAGTACGTC. Its translation is CASSQGGFGHEGGEQYV.

The CDR3 is CSVEDLRERGSPQETQYF. The CDR3 DNA reads TGCAGCGTTGAAGATCTTCGGGAGCGGGGCAGTCCCCAAGAGACCCAGTACTTC. V is TRBV29-1 and J is TRBJ2-5, with 7 bases fitting TRBD2. CDR1 SQVTM and CDR2 ANQGSEA come from the germline V gene. This CDR3 spans 18 amino acids. Trimming took 0 bases from V and 1 from J; bases not matched to a gene: 14. The complete variable domain, with remaining parts taken from reference TRBV29-1 and TRBJ2-5, reads SAVISQKPSRDICQRGTSLTIQCQVDSQVTMMFWYRQQPGQSLTLIATANQGSEATYESGFVIDKFPISRPNLTFSTLTVSNMSPEDSSIYLCSVEDLRERGSPQETQYFGPGTRLLVL.

The CDR3 region is CASSQMTGYLEKLFF. DNA for the CDR3: TGCGCCAGCAGCCAGATGACAGGGTATTTGGAAAAACTGTTTTTT. The rearrangement uses TRBV4-1 and TRBJ1-4, with 7 bases lining up with TRBD1. Germline CDR1 and CDR2: MGHRA and YSYEKL. The CDR3 contains 15 residues. V lost 3 bases to trimming and J lost 8 bases; unmatched junction nucleotides: 9.

Here the CDR3 DNA reads TGTGCCAGCAGCGGACCCGTACCGGCAGGGGAGCGCAATGAGCAGTTCTTC. This encodes CASSGPVPAGERNEQFF. The V call is TRBV9, the J call TRBJ2-1; tentative D call: TRBD1 (6 bases). In germline, CDR1 is SGDLS, CDR2 YYNGEE. Trimming took off 3 bases at V and 6 bases at J, with 22 bases between the two ends. This CDR3 contains 17 residues.